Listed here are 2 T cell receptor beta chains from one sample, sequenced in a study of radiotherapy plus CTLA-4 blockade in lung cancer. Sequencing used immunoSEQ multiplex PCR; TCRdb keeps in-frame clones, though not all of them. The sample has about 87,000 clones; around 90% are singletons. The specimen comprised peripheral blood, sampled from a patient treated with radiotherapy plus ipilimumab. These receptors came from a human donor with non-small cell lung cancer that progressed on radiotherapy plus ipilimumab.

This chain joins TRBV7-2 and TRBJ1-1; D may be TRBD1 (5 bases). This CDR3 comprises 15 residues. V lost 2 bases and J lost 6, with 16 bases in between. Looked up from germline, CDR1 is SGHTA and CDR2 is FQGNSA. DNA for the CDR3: TGTGCCAGCAGCTTATCCGTAGGGGTTTTTTCTGAAGCTTTCTTT. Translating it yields CASSLSVGVFSEAFF.

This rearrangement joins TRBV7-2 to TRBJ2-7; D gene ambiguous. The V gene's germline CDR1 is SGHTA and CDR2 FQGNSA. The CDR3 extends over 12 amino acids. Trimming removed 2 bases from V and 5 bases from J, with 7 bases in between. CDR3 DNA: TGTGCCAGCAGCTTACTTGTCCACGAGCAGTACTTC. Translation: CASSLLVHEQYF.